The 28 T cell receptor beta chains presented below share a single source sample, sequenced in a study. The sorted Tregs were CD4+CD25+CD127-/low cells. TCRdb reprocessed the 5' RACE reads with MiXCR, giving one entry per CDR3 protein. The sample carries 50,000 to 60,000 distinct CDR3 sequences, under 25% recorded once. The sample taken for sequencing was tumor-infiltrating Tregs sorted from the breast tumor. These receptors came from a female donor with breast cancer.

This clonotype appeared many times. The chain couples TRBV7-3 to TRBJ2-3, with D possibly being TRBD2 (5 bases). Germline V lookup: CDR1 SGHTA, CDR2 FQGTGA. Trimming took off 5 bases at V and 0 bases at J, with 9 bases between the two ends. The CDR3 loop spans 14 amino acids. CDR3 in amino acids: CASSPEVSTDTQYF. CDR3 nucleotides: TGTGCCAGCAGCCCGGAGGTCAGCACAGATACGCAGTATTTT.

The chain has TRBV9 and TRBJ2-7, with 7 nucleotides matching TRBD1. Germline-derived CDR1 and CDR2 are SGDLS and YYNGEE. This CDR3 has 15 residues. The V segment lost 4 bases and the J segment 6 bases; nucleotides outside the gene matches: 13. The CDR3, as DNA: TGTGCCAGCAGCCCCCGAGGACAGGATCTTGGCGAGCAGTACTTC. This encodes CASSPRGQDLGEQYF.

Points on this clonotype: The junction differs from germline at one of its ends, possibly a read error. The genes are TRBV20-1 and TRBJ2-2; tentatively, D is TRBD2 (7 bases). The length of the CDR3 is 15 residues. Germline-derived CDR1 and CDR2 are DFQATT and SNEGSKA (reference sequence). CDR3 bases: TGCAGTGCTAGAGATGCGGGGGCCCTCACCTGGGAGCTGTTTTTT. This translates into CSARDAGALTWELFF.

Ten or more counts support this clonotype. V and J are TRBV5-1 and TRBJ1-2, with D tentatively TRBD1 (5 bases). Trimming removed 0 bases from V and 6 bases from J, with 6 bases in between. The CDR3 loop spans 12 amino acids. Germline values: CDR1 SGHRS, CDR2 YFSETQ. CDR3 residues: CASSLEGDGYTF. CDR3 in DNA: TGCGCCAGCAGCTTGGAAGGGGATGGCTACACCTTC.

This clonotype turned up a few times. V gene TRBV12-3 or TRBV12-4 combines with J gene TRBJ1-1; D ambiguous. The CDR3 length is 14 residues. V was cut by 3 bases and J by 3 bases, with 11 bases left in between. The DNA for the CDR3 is TGTGCCAGCAGTTTTACTCGGCGTGACACTGAAGCTTTCTTT. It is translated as CASSFTRRDTEAFF.

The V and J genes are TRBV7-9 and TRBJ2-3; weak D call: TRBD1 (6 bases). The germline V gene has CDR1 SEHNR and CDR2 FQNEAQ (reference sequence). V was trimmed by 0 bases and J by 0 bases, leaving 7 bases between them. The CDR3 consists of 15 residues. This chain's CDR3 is CASSLAGASTDTQYF. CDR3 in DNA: TGTGCCAGCAGCTTAGCGGGGGCTAGCACAGATACGCAGTATTTT.

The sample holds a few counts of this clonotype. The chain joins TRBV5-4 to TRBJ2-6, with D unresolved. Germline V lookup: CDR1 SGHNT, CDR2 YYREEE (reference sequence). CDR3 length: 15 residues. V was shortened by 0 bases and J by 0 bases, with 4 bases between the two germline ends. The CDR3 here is CASSLDSSGANVLTF. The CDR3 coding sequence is TGTGCCAGCAGCTTGGACAGCTCTGGGGCCAACGTCCTGACTTTC.

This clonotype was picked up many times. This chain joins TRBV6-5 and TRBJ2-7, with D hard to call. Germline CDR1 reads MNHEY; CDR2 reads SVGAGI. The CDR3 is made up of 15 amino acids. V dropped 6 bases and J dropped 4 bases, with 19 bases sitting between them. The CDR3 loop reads CASRNTRSHGYEQYF. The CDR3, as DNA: TGTGCCAGCAGAAACACGCGAAGCCATGGGTACGAGCAGTACTTC.

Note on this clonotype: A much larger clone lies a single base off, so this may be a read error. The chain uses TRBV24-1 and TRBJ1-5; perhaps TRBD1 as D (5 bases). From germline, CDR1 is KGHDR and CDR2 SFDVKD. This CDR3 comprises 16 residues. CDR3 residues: CATGERARDSNQPQHF. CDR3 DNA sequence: TGTGCCACCGGTGAAAGGGCCAGGGATAGCAATCAGCCCCAGCATTTT.

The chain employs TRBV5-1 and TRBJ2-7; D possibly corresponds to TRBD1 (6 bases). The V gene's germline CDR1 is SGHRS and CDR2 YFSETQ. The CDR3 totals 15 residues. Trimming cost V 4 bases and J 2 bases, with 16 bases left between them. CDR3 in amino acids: CASSPSGTPTYEQYF. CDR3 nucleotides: TGCGCCAGCAGCCCCTCCGGGACACCGACCTACGAGCAGTACTTC.

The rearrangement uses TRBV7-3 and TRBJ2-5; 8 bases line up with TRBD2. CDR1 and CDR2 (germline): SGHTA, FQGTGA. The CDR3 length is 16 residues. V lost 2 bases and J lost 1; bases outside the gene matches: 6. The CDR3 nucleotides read TGTGCCAGCAGCTTATTAAGCGGGGGCTTCCAAGAGACCCAGTACTTC. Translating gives CASSLLSGGFQETQYF.

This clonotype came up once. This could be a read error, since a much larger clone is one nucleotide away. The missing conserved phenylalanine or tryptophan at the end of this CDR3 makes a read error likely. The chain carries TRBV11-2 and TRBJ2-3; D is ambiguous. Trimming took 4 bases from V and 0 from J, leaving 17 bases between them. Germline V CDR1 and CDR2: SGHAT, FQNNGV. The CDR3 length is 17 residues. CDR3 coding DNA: TGTGCCAGCAGCTCCGCCATGCGGCCTACTAGCACAGATACGCAGTATTGT. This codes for CASSSAMRPTSTDTQYC.

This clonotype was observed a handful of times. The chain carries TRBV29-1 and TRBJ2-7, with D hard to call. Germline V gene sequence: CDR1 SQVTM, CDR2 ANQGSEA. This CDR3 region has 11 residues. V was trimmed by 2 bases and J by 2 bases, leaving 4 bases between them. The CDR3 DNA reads TGCAGCGTTGAAAATGCCTACGAGCAGTACTTC. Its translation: CSVENAYEQYF.

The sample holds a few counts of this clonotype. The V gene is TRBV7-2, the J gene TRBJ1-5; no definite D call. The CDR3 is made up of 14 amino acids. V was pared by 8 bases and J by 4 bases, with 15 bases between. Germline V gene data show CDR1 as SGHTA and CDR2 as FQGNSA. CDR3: CASGLGGPNQPQHF. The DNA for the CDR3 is TGTGCCAGCGGACTTGGAGGGCCGAATCAGCCCCAGCATTTT.

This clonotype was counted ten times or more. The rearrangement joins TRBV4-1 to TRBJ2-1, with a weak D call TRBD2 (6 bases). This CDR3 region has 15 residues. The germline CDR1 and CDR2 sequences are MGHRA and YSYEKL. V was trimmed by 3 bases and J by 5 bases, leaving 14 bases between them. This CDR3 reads CASSQGRLENNEQFF. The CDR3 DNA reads TGCGCCAGCAGCCAGGGGAGACTAGAGAACAATGAGCAGTTCTTC.

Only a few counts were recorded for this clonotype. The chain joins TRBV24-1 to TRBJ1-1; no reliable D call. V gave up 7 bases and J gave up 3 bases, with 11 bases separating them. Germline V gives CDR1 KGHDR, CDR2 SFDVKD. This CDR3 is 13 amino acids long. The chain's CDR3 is CATRGSLDTEAFF. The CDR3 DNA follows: TGTGCCACCAGAGGCTCTTTGGACACTGAAGCTTTCTTT.

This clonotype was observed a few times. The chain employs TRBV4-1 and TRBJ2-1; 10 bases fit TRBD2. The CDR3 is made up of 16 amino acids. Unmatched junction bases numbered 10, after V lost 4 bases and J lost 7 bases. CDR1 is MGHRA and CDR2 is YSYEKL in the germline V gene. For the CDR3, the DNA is TGCGCCAGCAGCCCAATTCAGCGGGGGGGAAGGAATGAGCAGTTCTTC. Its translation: CASSPIQRGGRNEQFF.

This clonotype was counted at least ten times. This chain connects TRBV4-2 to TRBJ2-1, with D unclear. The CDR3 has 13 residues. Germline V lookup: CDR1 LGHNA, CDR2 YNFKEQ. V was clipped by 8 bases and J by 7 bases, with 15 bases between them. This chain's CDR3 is CASRTSPKNEQFF. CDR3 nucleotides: TGTGCCAGCCGCACGAGCCCAAAGAATGAGCAGTTCTTC.

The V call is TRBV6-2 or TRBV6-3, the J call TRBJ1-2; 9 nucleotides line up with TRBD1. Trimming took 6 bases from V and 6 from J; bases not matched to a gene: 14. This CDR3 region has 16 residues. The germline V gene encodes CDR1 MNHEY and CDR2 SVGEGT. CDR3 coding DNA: TGTGCCAGCAGAAGCGGTTGGCGGGACAGGGACCATGGCTACACCTTC. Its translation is CASRSGWRDRDHGYTF.

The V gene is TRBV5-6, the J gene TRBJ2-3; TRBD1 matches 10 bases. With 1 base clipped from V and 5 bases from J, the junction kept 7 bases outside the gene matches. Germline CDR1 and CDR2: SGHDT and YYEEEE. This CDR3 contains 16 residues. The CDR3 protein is CASSLYGQGVLDTQYF. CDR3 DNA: TGTGCCAGCAGCTTGTACGGACAGGGGGTATTAGATACGCAGTATTTT.

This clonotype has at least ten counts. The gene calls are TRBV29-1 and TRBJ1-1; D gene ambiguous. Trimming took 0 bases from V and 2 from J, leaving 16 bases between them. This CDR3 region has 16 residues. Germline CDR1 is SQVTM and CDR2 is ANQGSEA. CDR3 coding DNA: TGCAGCGTTGAAGATTTCAAGGCGGACCATAACACTGAAGCTTTCTTT. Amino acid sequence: CSVEDFKADHNTEAFF.

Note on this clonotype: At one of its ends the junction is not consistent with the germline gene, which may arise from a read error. The CDR3 loop reads CTTRAAANTEAFF. CDR3 nucleotide sequence: TGTACCACCAGGGCTGCGGCGAACACTGAAGCTTTCTTT. V is TRBV24-1 and J is TRBJ1-1; TRBD1 is a possible D gene (5 bases). The length of the CDR3 is 13 residues. CDR1 KGHDR and CDR2 SFDVKD come from the germline V gene.

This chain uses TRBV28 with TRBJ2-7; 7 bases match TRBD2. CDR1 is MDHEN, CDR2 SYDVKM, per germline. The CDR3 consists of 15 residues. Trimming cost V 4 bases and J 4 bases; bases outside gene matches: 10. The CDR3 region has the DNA TGTGCCAGCAGTTCCCCCCGCGGGAGTAGGTACGAGCAGTACTTC. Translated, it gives CASSSPRGSRYEQYF.

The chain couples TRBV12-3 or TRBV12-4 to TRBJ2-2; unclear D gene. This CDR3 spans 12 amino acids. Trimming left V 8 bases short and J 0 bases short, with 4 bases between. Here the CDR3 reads CASETNTGELFF. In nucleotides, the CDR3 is TGTGCCAGCGAGACGAACACCGGGGAGCTGTTTTTT.

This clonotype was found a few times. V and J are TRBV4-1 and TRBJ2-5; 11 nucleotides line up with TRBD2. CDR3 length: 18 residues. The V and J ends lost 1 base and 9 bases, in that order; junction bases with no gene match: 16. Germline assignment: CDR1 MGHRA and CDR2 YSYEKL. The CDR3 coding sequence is TGCGCCAGCAGCCAAGCTGTGACTAGCGGGATGGGTGGGGAGGCCCAGTACTTC. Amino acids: CASSQAVTSGMGGEAQYF.

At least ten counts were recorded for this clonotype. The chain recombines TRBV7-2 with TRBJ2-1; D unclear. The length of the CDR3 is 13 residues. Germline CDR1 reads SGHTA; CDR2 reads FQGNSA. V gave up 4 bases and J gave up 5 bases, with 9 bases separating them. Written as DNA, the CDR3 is TGTGCCAGCAGCTCGTATATTAACAATGAGCAGTTCTTC. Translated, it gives CASSSYINNEQFF.

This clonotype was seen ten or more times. The CDR3 spells CASSLQTASYEQYF. For the CDR3, the DNA is TGCGCCAGCAGCTTGCAGACGGCCTCCTACGAGCAGTACTTC. The V call is TRBV5-1, the J call TRBJ2-7; D ambiguous. The V and J ends lost 1 base and 0 bases respectively, with 8 bases between them. The V gene's germline CDR1 is SGHRS and CDR2 YFSETQ. CDR3 length equals 14 residues.

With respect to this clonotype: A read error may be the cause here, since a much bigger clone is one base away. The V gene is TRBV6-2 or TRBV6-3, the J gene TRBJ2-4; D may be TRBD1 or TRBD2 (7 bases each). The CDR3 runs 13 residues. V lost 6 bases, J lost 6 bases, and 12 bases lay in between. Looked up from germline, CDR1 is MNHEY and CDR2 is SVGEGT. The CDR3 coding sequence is TGTGCCAGCAGGGGAGGGGGCAGAAACATTCAGTACTTC. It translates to CASRGGGRNIQYF.